A single T cell receptor beta chain is shown here with its context. Its antigen is unknown. Assay: immunoSEQ multiplex PCR; the TCRdb copy retains only in-frame clones and omits some. The table lists 850,000 to 1,100,000 clones, roughly 80% of them singletons. The CDR3 has 17 residues. Germline values: CDR1 ENHRY, CDR2 SYGVKD. Trimming removed 5 bases from V and 4 bases from J; junction bases left unmatched: 14. This entry comes from a study of shared clonotypes between healthy human individuals. Study context: Used for every donor were three CD4 naive, three CD4 memory, two CD8 naive and one CD8 memory plate. Findings and limits, study-wide: Relative to clonotypes present in all four donors, those not shared had lower generation probabilities. The sharing of roughly 5% of naive CD4 clonotypes was seen across a handful of donors.

The chain couples TRBV10-3 to TRBJ1-2, with 9 bases identical to TRBD1. Sequencing was done on a sample of memory CD4+ T cells from PBMCs. Subset reported: CD45RA-negative fraction. The TCR was taken from a man aged 18-30 years in good health. Some clones in this sample may be carry-over from other donors' samples. The CDR3 spells CAISILGTGGYGYGYTF. The CDR3 bases are TGTGCCATCAGTATCCTCGGTACAGGGGGCTATGGCTATGGCTACACCTTC.